The 25 T cell receptor beta chains given below trace back to one sample, sequenced in a study of Tregs in tolerant kidney transplant recipients. Produced via immunoSEQ multiplex PCR; TCRdb's table is partial and in-frame only. The sample contains 50,000 or so clones, about 92% of which appear only once. Mixed chimerism was transient after nonmyeloablative marrow transplants from related graft donors. The input for sequencing was CD8+ T cells from blood (PBMCs), taken 12 months after the transplant. The receptors here all came from a human patient who received a combined kidney and bone marrow transplant. Some T cells may originate from the graft donor.

This chain joins TRBV27 and TRBJ2-5; maybe TRBD1 (6 bases). TRBJ2-7 explains the end of the DNA better; the J call may be wrong. The CDR3 runs to 11 residues. Germline V gene data show CDR1 as MNHEY and CDR2 as SMNVEV (reference sequence). This CDR3 is CASRRGYEQYF. The CDR3 DNA sequence: TGTGCCAGCCGCAGGGGCTACGAGCAGTACTTC.

The chain carries TRBV19 and TRBJ1-1; D is unclear. Germline V gives CDR1 LNHDA, CDR2 SQIVND (reference sequence). The CDR3 sequence is 14 residues long. V shed 6 bases and J shed 0 bases, with 11 bases lying between them. DNA for the CDR3: TGTGCCAGTAGGATCCAGGTTATGAACACTGAAGCTTTCTTT. Amino acids: CASRIQVMNTEAFF.

The chain carries TRBV28 and TRBJ2-7, with D perhaps TRBD1 (6 bases). This CDR3 is 14 amino acids long. Germline assignment: CDR1 MDHEN and CDR2 SYDVKM. V was clipped by 5 bases and J by 5 bases, with 16 bases between them. The CDR3 nucleotides are TGTGCCAGCAGTGATGACAGGTTTGACGACGAGCAGTACTTC. Translating gives CASSDDRFDDEQYF.

V is TRBV21-1 and J is TRBJ1-2. TRBV21-1 is described as a pseudogene. The CDR3 loop spans 14 amino acids. CDR3 in DNA: TGTGCCAGCAGCAACGCTCGGGTCATCTATGGCTACACCTTC. Protein product: CASSNARVIYGYTF.

The chain uses TRBV7-2 and TRBJ1-3; D might be TRBD1 (6 bases). The CDR3 contains 15 residues. Germline V gene lookup returns CDR1 SGHTA and CDR2 FQGNSA. The V and J ends lost 2 bases and 0 bases respectively, with 8 bases between them. Written as DNA, the CDR3 is TGTGCCAGCAGCTTAAGGGACAACTCTGGAAACACCATATATTTT. This codes for CASSLRDNSGNTIYF.

The chain has TRBV10-3 and TRBJ2-1; 12 bases fit TRBD2. V trimming: 6 bases; J trimming: 1 base; junction bases outside the gene matches: 7. This CDR3 has 17 residues. CDR1 ENHRY and CDR2 SYGVKD come from the germline V gene. CDR3 in amino acids: CAIRDPSGRVSYNEQFF. DNA for the CDR3: TGTGCCATCAGAGATCCTAGCGGGAGGGTTTCCTACAATGAGCAGTTCTTC.

This chain joins TRBV7-6 and TRBJ2-3, with 12 nucleotides matching TRBD2. Germline values: CDR1 SGHVS, CDR2 FNYEAQ. V trimming: 6 bases; J trimming: 3 bases; junction bases outside the gene matches: 10. The CDR3 contains 17 residues. Written as DNA, the CDR3 is TGTGCCAGCAGGTCGAGACTAGCGGGAGATCCGACAGATACGCAGTATTTT. The encoded protein is CASRSRLAGDPTDTQYF.

The chain carries TRBV12-1 and TRBJ2-4; the table's D call, TRBD1, has no DNA check behind it. TRBV12-1 is deemed a pseudogene. The length of the CDR3 is 15 residues. Here the CDR3 DNA reads TGTGCCAGCACTATTGAGGGGGCCTACAAAAACATTCAGTACTTC. Amino acids: CASTIEGAYKNIQYF.

This chain links TRBV4-1 with TRBJ1-2; perhaps TRBD1 as D (5 bases). The CDR3 is 14 residues long. The germline CDR1 and CDR2 sequences are MGHRA and YSYEKL. V lost 4 bases, J lost 6 bases, and 15 bases lay in between. The CDR3 DNA reads as TGCGCCAGCAGCCCCGAAGGAGGGACGGATGGCTACACCTTC. Translating it yields CASSPEGGTDGYTF.

The chain joins TRBV5-6 to TRBJ2-3; a possible D gene is TRBD2 (6 bases). With 2 bases removed from V and 2 bases from J, the gap between germline ends came to 12 bases. CDR1 and CDR2 from the germline V gene are SGHDT and YYEEEE. This CDR3 is built from 15 residues. Here the CDR3 reads CASSLGTSLTDTQYF. CDR3 DNA sequence: TGTGCCAGCAGCTTAGGGACTTCCCTCACAGATACGCAGTATTTT.

The chain recombines TRBV19 with TRBJ2-7; D is undetermined. CDR3 size: 13 residues. Deletions cut 5 bases from V and 1 base from J, with 9 bases between. Germline V gene lookup returns CDR1 LNHDA and CDR2 SQIVND (reference sequence). The CDR3 protein is CASSAGLSYEQYF. CDR3 sequence (DNA): TGTGCCAGTAGTGCCGGGTTATCCTACGAGCAGTACTTC.

This chain links TRBV13 with TRBJ2-7; 8 bases match TRBD1. CDR3 length: 14 amino acids. Per the germline V gene, CDR1 is PRHDT and CDR2 is FYEKMQ (reference sequence). V lost 3 bases, J lost 3 bases, and 4 bases stayed unmatched. The CDR3, as DNA: TGTGCCAGCAGCTTTGACAGGGGTGACTACGAGCAGTACTTC. It is translated as CASSFDRGDYEQYF.

The V gene is TRBV5-4, the J gene TRBJ1-1, with D possibly matching TRBD1 (5 bases). V was cut by 1 base and J by 0 bases, with 7 bases left in between. CDR3 length: 14 amino acids. From germline, CDR1 is SGHNT and CDR2 YYREEE (reference sequence). CDR3 sequence reads: CASSLTGLNTEAFF. The DNA for the CDR3 is TGTGCCAGCAGCTTGACAGGTCTGAACACTGAAGCTTTCTTT.

The CDR3 reads CASSRTRQGAVYGYTF. CDR3 nucleotide sequence: TGCGCCAGCAGCCGCACGAGGCAGGGGGCGGTCTATGGCTACACCTTC. The chain recombines TRBV4-3 with TRBJ1-2, with TRBD1 matching 8 bases. Germline CDR1 reads LGHNA; CDR2 reads YSLEER. The CDR3 sequence is 16 residues long. J was trimmed by 4 bases and V by 4 bases; bases with no gene match: 11.

The gene calls are TRBV13 and TRBJ2-3; 9 bases map to TRBD1. V shed 4 bases, J shed 0 bases, and the junction held 17 bases outside the gene matches. Germline V lookup: CDR1 PRHDT, CDR2 FYEKMQ (reference sequence). The CDR3 has 20 residues. The chain's CDR3 is CASSSLEVGQGLFSTDTQYF. For the CDR3, the DNA is TGTGCCAGCAGCTCCCTTGAAGTGGGACAGGGACTCTTTAGCACAGATACGCAGTATTTT.

This clone was picked up one time. V usage is TRBV5-1 and J usage is TRBJ2-5; 11 bases align to TRBD1. The J call may be incorrect, as the DNA end agrees better with TRBJ2-7. The germline CDR1 and CDR2 sequences are SGHRS and YFSETQ. The CDR3 is 15 amino acids. The CDR3 nucleotides read TGCGCCAGCAGCATGACGGGACAGGGGGCCTACGAGCAGTACTTC. It yields the protein CASSMTGQGAYEQYF.

The chain links TRBV6-1 to TRBJ2-5, with 10 bases identical to TRBD2. Germline V gene data show CDR1 as MNHNS and CDR2 as SASEGT. Trimming removed 6 bases from V and 0 bases from J; junction bases left unmatched: 1. The CDR3 loop spans 14 amino acids. The CDR3 loop is CASRTSGYQETQYF. The CDR3 region has the DNA TGTGCCAGCAGGACTAGCGGGTACCAAGAGACCCAGTACTTC.

This clone appeared a few times. The chain recombines TRBV11-2 with TRBJ2-1, with D possibly being TRBD2 (6 bases). CDR3 length: 17 residues. The germline V gene encodes CDR1 SGHAT and CDR2 FQNNGV. The V and J ends lost 0 bases and 6 bases respectively, with 18 bases between them. The CDR3 DNA is TGTGCCAGCAGCTTAGATAGGGCGGGAAACCGGGCCAATGAGCAGTTCTTC. Its translation is CASSLDRAGNRANEQFF.

The CDR3 is CASSPYTGELFF. Written as DNA, the CDR3 is TGTGCCAGCAGCCCTTACACCGGGGAGCTGTTTTTT. This sequence joins TRBV7-9 and TRBJ2-2, with D unclear. V gave up 5 bases and J gave up 3 bases, with 4 bases separating them. The CDR3 is 12 residues long. The germline V gene has CDR1 SEHNR and CDR2 FQNEAQ (reference sequence).

The V call is TRBV30, the J call TRBJ1-1; D not resolved. Germline-derived CDR1 and CDR2 are GTSNPN and SVGIG (reference sequence). V dropped 1 base and J dropped 7 bases, with 4 bases sitting between them. This CDR3 region has 10 residues. The CDR3 nucleotides are TGTGCCTGGAGTGCCGGTGAAGCTTTCTTT. It encodes CAWSAGEAFF.

This chain uses TRBV7-6 with TRBJ2-3, with 12 bases that match TRBD1. CDR3 size: 18 residues. Germline values: CDR1 SGHVS, CDR2 FNYEAQ. Losses at the gene ends were 2 bases for V and 1 base for J; bases not matched to a gene: 7. CDR3 amino acids: CASSLWDRGPWGTDTQYF. CDR3 coding DNA: TGTGCCAGCAGCTTATGGGACAGGGGGCCCTGGGGCACAGATACGCAGTATTTT.

This chain connects TRBV7-3 to TRBJ2-5; 10 nucleotides line up with TRBD2. V lost 2 bases and J lost 8; bases outside the gene matches: 5. The CDR3 contains 14 residues. Germline V gives CDR1 SGHTA, CDR2 FQGTGA. The CDR3 here is CASSLASGSFTQYF. Here the CDR3 DNA reads TGTGCCAGCAGCTTAGCTAGCGGGAGCTTCACCCAGTACTTC.

V usage is TRBV9 and J usage is TRBJ2-7, with 12 positions matching TRBD1. Trimming at V came to 2 bases and at J to 2 bases, leaving 2 bases not matched to a gene. CDR1 and CDR2 (germline): SGDLS, YYNGEE. The CDR3 sequence is 15 residues long. CDR3 sequence reads: CASSVGTGGTYEQYF. CDR3 in DNA: TGTGCCAGCAGCGTCGGGACAGGGGGCACCTACGAGCAGTACTTC.

V and J are TRBV6-5 and TRBJ2-3; 7 nucleotides agree with TRBD2. Losses at the gene ends were 3 bases for V and 1 base for J; bases not matched to a gene: 1. The CDR3 has 14 residues. Germline V lookup: CDR1 MNHEY, CDR2 SVGAGI. The CDR3 is CASSYTSGTDTQYF. CDR3 sequence (DNA): TGTGCCAGCAGTTATACTAGCGGCACAGATACGCAGTATTTT.

The CDR3 bases are TGCGCCAGCAGCCCATCAGACTCTGGCTGGGGCTACACCTTC. This translates into CASSPSDSGWGYTF. The chain couples TRBV4-1 to TRBJ1-2; D remains unclear. This CDR3 spans 14 amino acids. Per germline, CDR1 MGHRA and CDR2 YSYEKL. V lost 4 bases, J lost 8 bases, and 17 bases lay in between.